This TCR beta chain was observed in a study of blood T cell repertoires in COVID-19. Study context: Samples representing acute and convalescent COVID-19 were sourced from the United States, Italy and Spain. Nucleic acid was either cDNA or gDNA, and it came from T cells, B-cell-depleted T cells, or PBMCs.

This clone has just one count. Using immunoSEQ multiplex PCR, the repertoire was profiled, and TCRdb retains in-frame clones only, with some absent. The data show about 250,000 clones, roughly 80% seen once. Trimming cost V 4 bases and J 4 bases; bases outside gene matches: 11. The germline V gene has CDR1 ENHRY and CDR2 SYGVKD. This CDR3 has 18 residues. The sample consisted of peripheral blood. The clonotype comes from an elderly woman with acute or convalescent COVID-19. V gene TRBV10-3 combines with J gene TRBJ2-1; 12 bases map to TRBD2. CDR3 sequence (DNA): TGTGCCATCAGTGGACTAGCGGGAGTCGGGATGGGGTACAATGAGCAGTTCTTC. It yields the protein CAISGLAGVGMGYNEQFF.